These 5 T cell receptor beta chains originate from one sample sequenced in a study of cytomegalovirus exposure and HLA in healthy donors. This table comes from immunoSEQ multiplex PCR, and its TCRdb copy is limited to in-frame clones, with some not included. The sample shows 68,000 or so clones, approximately 96% of them seen only once. Sequencing was done on a sample of PBMCs. These receptors were obtained from a man aged 18-30 years in good health and CMV-seronegative.

This sequence joins TRBV2 and TRBJ1-1; 8 bases align to TRBD1. This CDR3 has 13 amino acids. The V gene's germline CDR1 is SNHLY and CDR2 FYNNEI. J lost 4 bases, V lost 7 bases, and 5 bases had no gene match. For the CDR3, the DNA is TGTGCCAGCAAAAGACAGGGGAGCACTGAAGCTTTCTTT. Translation: CASKRQGSTEAFF.

This clone showed up just once. This sequence joins TRBV9 and TRBJ2-2; tentative D call: TRBD2 (5 bases). Germline values: CDR1 SGDLS, CDR2 YYNGEE. The V end was cut by 6 bases, the J end by 6 bases, with 18 bases between. The length of the CDR3 is 15 residues. CDR3 region: CASNAGDLAAGELFF. The CDR3, as DNA: TGTGCCAGCAACGCGGGCGACCTGGCGGCCGGGGAGCTGTTTTTT.

The J gene is TRBJ2-5, the V gene TRBV6-5, with a tentative D call TRBD1 (6 bases). Germline V CDR1 and CDR2: MNHEY, SVGAGI. This CDR3 has 14 residues. V lost 2 bases and J lost 4, with 11 bases in between. CDR3 amino acids: CASSYKQGGETQYF. CDR3 nucleotide sequence: TGTGCCAGCAGTTACAAACAGGGTGGAGAGACCCAGTACTTC.

This sequence joins TRBV4-2 and TRBJ2-1, with TRBD2 matching over 11 bases. CDR1 and CDR2 from the germline V gene are LGHNA and YNFKEQ. CDR3 length: 15 amino acids. V was pared by 5 bases and J by 9 bases, with 9 bases of the junction left unmatched. The DNA of the CDR3 is TGTGCCAGCAGCGAAATAGCGGGAGGGAGCGGTGAGCAGTTCTTC. It translates to CASSEIAGGSGEQFF.

This rearrangement joins TRBV6-5 to TRBJ1-1, with TRBD1 identical over 8 bases. CDR1 is MNHEY and CDR2 is SVGAGI in the germline V gene. V was clipped by 5 bases and J by 11 bases; unmatched bases: 4. This CDR3 has 11 residues. The DNA for the CDR3 is TGTGCCAGCAGTGCAGGGGGCCGGGCTTTCTTT. Translating it yields CASSAGGRAFF.